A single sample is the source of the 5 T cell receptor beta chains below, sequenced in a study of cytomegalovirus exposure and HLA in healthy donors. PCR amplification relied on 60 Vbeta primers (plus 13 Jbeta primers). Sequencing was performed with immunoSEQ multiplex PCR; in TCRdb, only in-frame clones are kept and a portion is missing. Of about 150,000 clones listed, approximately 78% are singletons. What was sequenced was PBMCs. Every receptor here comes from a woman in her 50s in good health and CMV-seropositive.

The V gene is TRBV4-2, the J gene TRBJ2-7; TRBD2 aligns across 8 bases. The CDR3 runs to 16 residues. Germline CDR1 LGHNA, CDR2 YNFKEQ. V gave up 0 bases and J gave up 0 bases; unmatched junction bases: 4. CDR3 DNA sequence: TGTGCCAGCAGCCAAGATCCTGGGACTAGCTCCTACGAGCAGTACTTC. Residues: CASSQDPGTSSYEQYF.

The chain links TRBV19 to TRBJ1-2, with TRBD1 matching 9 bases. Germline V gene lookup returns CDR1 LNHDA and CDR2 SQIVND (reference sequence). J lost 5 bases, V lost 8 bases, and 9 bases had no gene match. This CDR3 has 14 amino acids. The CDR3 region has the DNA TGTGCCAGTGCCCCGGTGGACAGGGGTTATGGCTACACCTTC. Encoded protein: CASAPVDRGYGYTF. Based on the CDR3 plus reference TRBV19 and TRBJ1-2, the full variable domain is DGGITQSPKYLFRKEGQNVTLSCEQNLNHDAMYWYRQDPGQGLRLIYYSQIVNDFQKGDIAEGYSVSREKKESFPLTVTSAQKNPTAFYLCASAPVDRGYGYTFGSGTRLTVV.

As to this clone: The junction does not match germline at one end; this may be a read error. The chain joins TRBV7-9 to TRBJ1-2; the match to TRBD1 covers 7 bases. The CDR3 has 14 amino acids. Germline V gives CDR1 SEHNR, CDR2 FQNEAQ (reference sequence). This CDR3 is CASGLNRQGYGYTF. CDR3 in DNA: TGTGCCAGCGGCTTAAACCGACAGGGCTATGGCTACACCTTC.

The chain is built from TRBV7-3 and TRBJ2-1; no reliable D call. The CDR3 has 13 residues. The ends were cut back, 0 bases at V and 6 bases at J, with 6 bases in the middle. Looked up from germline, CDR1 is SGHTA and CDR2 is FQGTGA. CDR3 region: CASSLTGINEQFF. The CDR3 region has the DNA TGTGCCAGCAGCTTAACGGGCATCAATGAGCAGTTCTTC.

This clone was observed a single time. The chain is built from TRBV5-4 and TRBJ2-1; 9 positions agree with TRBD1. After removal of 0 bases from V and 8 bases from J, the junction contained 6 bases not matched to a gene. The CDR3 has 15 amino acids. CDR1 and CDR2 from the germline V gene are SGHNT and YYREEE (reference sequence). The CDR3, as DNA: TGTGCCAGCAGCTTGGACAGGGGGCAATTCGATGAGCAGTTCTTC. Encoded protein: CASSLDRGQFDEQFF.